This TCR beta chain was identified during a study of blood T cell repertoires in COVID-19. Whole-study context: Donors in the United States, Italy and Spain gave samples during acute or convalescent COVID-19.

Original data processing: Reference gene primer amplification gave estimated nucleated cell counts. Method: immunoSEQ multiplex PCR; TCRdb's copy keeps in-frame clones and lacks some. Clone size and V and J calls were adopted from that table, with D and trimming inferred from the DNA. The sample lists fewer than 350,000 clones; around 85% were seen once. The study counted Cohort 3 donors as recovered given two negative PCRs, clearance, or symptom resolution. Sequences were obtained from PBMCs or T cells enriched from blood (not recorded which). The sequence was obtained from a woman aged 45-59 years who had recovered from COVID-19.

CDR3 sequence reads: CASSLATGGITDTQYF. The CDR3 region has the DNA TGTGCCAGCAGCTTAGCTACAGGGGGGATCACAGATACGCAGTATTTT. The chain is built from TRBV7-9 and TRBJ2-3; 8 nucleotides line up with TRBD1. CDR1 and CDR2 from the germline V gene are SEHNR and FQNEAQ (reference sequence). This CDR3 comprises 16 residues. The V segment lost 0 bases and the J segment 2 bases; nucleotides outside the gene matches: 4.